The 29 T cell receptor beta chains reported below all come from one sample, sequenced in a study of shared clonotypes between healthy human individuals. Profiled with immunoSEQ multiplex PCR; TCRdb holds only in-frame clones, not every one. Of about 1.1 million clones listed, 70% to 85% are singletons. The sample consisted of memory CD4+ T cells from PBMCs. The subset here: CD45RA-negative fraction. These receptors all stem from a man aged 18 to 29 in good health. Some clones in this sample may be carry-over from other donors' samples.

The chain is built from TRBV5-4 and TRBJ2-1; TRBD2 agrees at 10 bases. The germline V gene has CDR1 SGHNT and CDR2 YYREEE (reference sequence). V trimming: 3 bases; J trimming: 10 bases; junction bases outside the gene matches: 4. CDR3 length: 13 residues. The CDR3 nucleotides read TGTGCCAGCAGCTCTAGCGGGAGAGTGGAGCAGTTCTTC. Its translation is CASSSSGRVEQFF.

The J gene is TRBJ2-5, the V gene TRBV7-9, with D tentatively TRBD2 (5 bases). The germline V gene encodes CDR1 SEHNR and CDR2 FQNEAQ (reference sequence). The CDR3 totals 13 residues. Trimming shortened V by 9 bases and J by 0 bases, and 11 bases separated the two germline ends. This CDR3 is CASRIGNQETQYF. The DNA for the CDR3 is TGTGCCAGTAGAATCGGGAACCAAGAGACCCAGTACTTC.

The chain recombines TRBV29-1 with TRBJ2-3; a possible D gene is TRBD1 (5 bases). V gave up 4 bases and J gave up 2 bases, with 10 bases separating them. CDR1 and CDR2 (germline): SQVTM, ANQGSEA. The CDR3 runs 13 residues. CDR3: CSVAGIITDTQYF. The CDR3 region has the DNA TGCAGCGTTGCAGGGATAATCACAGATACGCAGTATTTT.

The chain employs TRBV4-2 and TRBJ2-3; 11 bases map to TRBD2. The CDR3 covers 17 residues. Germline V gene data show CDR1 as LGHNA and CDR2 as YNFKEQ. J lost 2 bases, V lost 1 base, and 5 bases had no gene match. CDR3 sequence (DNA): TGTGCCAGCAGCCAAGGACTAGCGGGGAGCCTCACAGATACGCAGTATTTT. Its protein product is CASSQGLAGSLTDTQYF.

This clone was found once. Within the sample, other DNA sequences also encode this same CDR3. This chain uses TRBV5-4 with TRBJ1-4; D gene uncertain. Trimming cost V 0 bases and J 1 base, with 4 bases left between them. CDR3 length: 14 amino acids. From germline, CDR1 is SGHNT and CDR2 YYREEE (reference sequence). The CDR3 sequence is CASSLDGTNEKLFF. The CDR3 bases are TGTGCCAGCAGCTTGGATGGAACTAATGAAAAACTGTTTTTT.

Comment on this clone: A much larger clonotype is one base distant, so this may be a read error. The chain has TRBV30 and TRBJ2-1, with D uncertain. V was clipped by 1 base and J by 7 bases, with 5 bases between them. The CDR3 is made up of 11 amino acids. Germline CDR1 reads GTSNPN; CDR2 reads SVGIG (reference sequence). CDR3 nucleotide sequence: TGTGCCTGGAGTGACCTGAATGAGCAGTTCTTC. The encoded protein is CAWSDLNEQFF.

The genes are TRBV28 and TRBJ2-7; D is unclear. The CDR3 has 12 residues. Looked up from germline, CDR1 is MDHEN and CDR2 is SYDVKM. Trimming removed 3 bases at V and 4 bases at J, with 7 bases between. CDR3 residues: CASSFQVYEQYF. Here the CDR3 DNA reads TGTGCCAGCAGTTTTCAGGTGTACGAGCAGTACTTC.

V is TRBV6-6 and J is TRBJ2-7, with 11 bases matching TRBD1. V was pared by 4 bases and J by 0 bases, with 5 bases of the junction left unmatched. The CDR3 totals 16 residues. The germline V gene encodes CDR1 MNHNY and CDR2 SVGAGI (reference sequence). In nucleotides, the CDR3 is TGTGCCAGCAGTTCTTCCGGGACAGGGGGCTCCTACGAGCAGTACTTC. It is translated as CASSSSGTGGSYEQYF.

The chain's CDR3 is CAIRDVQETQYF. CDR3 nucleotides: TGTGCCATCAGGGACGTCCAAGAGACCCAGTACTTC. The genes are TRBV10-3 and TRBJ2-5; D is uncertain. The CDR3 runs to 12 residues. Deletions cut 6 bases from V and 1 base from J, with 6 bases between. Germline V CDR1 and CDR2: ENHRY, SYGVKD.

This rearrangement joins TRBV5-1 to TRBJ2-5; D is undetermined. CDR1 is SGHRS and CDR2 is YFSETQ in the germline V gene. The CDR3 is 14 amino acids. Trimming removed 5 bases from V and 3 bases from J, with 14 bases in between. CDR3 bases: TGCGCCAGCAGTCTGGCCAACGGTGAAGAGACCCAGTACTTC. Translated, it gives CASSLANGEETQYF.

This clone appeared a few times. The rearrangement uses TRBV7-2 and TRBJ1-1; no definite D call. CDR1 and CDR2 from the germline V gene are SGHTA and FQGNSA. This CDR3 spans 11 amino acids. Trimming removed 5 bases from V and 7 bases from J, with 8 bases in between. The CDR3 bases are TGTGCCAGCAGCCCCTTTGGTGAAGCTTTCTTT. Translation: CASSPFGEAFF.

J is TRBJ1-4 and V is TRBV2; TRBD1 matches at 7 bases. CDR3 length: 14 amino acids. Trimming removed 6 bases from V and 7 bases from J; junction bases left unmatched: 8. Germline V gene sequence: CDR1 SNHLY, CDR2 FYNNEI. Written as DNA, the CDR3 is TGTGCCAGCAGAGTAAGACAGGGTAGTGAAAAACTGTTTTTT. This encodes CASRVRQGSEKLFF.

The chain is built from TRBV28 and TRBJ2-1, with D possibly TRBD2 on 6 matching bases. Germline CDR1 and CDR2: MDHEN and SYDVKM. Trimming took off 1 base at V and 6 bases at J, with 19 bases between the two ends. The CDR3 extends over 17 amino acids. The CDR3 DNA sequence: TGTGCCAGCAGTTTATTCAAACTAGCCCACTGGGGCAATGAGCAGTTCTTC. It codes for CASSLFKLAHWGNEQFF.

The V call is TRBV6-1, the J call TRBJ1-5; D is ambiguous. This CDR3 region has 13 residues. Between the trimmed V and J ends, which lost 5 bases and 6 bases, there was a span of 11 bases. Looked up from germline, CDR1 is MNHNS and CDR2 is SASEGT. The CDR3 DNA reads as TGTGCCAGCAGTTCCCGCAACGTTCAGCCCCAGCATTTT. Its translation: CASSSRNVQPQHF.

The chain links TRBV30 to TRBJ2-2, with unresolved D. Germline loops: CDR1 GTSNPN, CDR2 SVGIG (reference sequence). V dropped 3 bases and J dropped 3 bases, with 17 bases sitting between them. The CDR3 length is 16 residues. The CDR3 DNA follows: TGTGCCTGGAGAGCCTTCTCGAATCGGGACACCGGGGAGCTGTTTTTT. As protein: CAWRAFSNRDTGELFF.

The chain links TRBV7-2 to TRBJ2-1; possible D gene TRBD1, 6 bases. Trimming cost V 0 bases and J 3 bases, with 9 bases left between them. The CDR3 contains 15 residues. Germline loops: CDR1 SGHTA, CDR2 FQGNSA. CDR3 loop: CASSLALGGYNEQFF. CDR3 coding DNA: TGTGCCAGCAGCTTAGCGTTAGGGGGCTACAATGAGCAGTTCTTC.

This rearrangement joins TRBV6-5 to TRBJ2-7, with 8 bases that match TRBD1. This CDR3 comprises 15 residues. CDR1 and CDR2 from the germline V gene are MNHEY and SVGAGI. V shed 1 base, J shed 3 bases, and the junction held 5 bases outside the gene matches. DNA of the CDR3: TGTGCCAGCAGTTACTACAGGGGGACGAGCTACGAGCAGTACTTC. It is translated as CASSYYRGTSYEQYF.

This clone has just a few counts. V gene TRBV30 combines with J gene TRBJ1-2; D is ambiguous. The CDR3 is made up of 14 amino acids. Germline lookup yields CDR1 GTSNPN and CDR2 SVGIG (reference sequence). V lost 3 bases and J 4 bases, leaving 15 bases between the germline ends. The CDR3 sequence is CAWSRTRRGYGYTF. The CDR3 nucleotides read TGTGCCTGGAGCAGAACACGCCGCGGCTATGGCTACACCTTC.

Concerning this clone itself: Different DNA sequences within this sample yield the same CDR3. The rearrangement links TRBV20-1 to TRBJ2-5, with D tentatively TRBD1 (6 bases). This CDR3 is 11 amino acids long. Trimming removed 6 bases at V and 5 bases at J, with 10 bases between. CDR1 DFQATT and CDR2 SNEGSKA come from the germline V gene (reference sequence). CDR3 nucleotides: TGCAGTGCAGTAGGGGGTGAGACCCAGTACTTC. Encoded protein: CSAVGGETQYF.

This rearrangement joins TRBV6-6 to TRBJ2-2; D is ambiguous. The CDR3 loop spans 14 amino acids. CDR1 MNHNY and CDR2 SVGAGI come from the germline V gene (reference sequence). Trimming took 5 bases from V and 1 from J, leaving 8 bases between them. Written as DNA, the CDR3 is TGTGCCAGCAGTGGGCGCGGGAACACCGGGGAGCTGTTTTTT. As protein: CASSGRGNTGELFF.

The genes are TRBV28 and TRBJ2-1; 8 nucleotides agree with TRBD1. Germline-derived CDR1 and CDR2 are MDHEN and SYDVKM. V was clipped by 6 bases and J by 7 bases; unmatched bases: 8. This CDR3 contains 14 residues. The CDR3 nucleotides read TGTGCCAGCAGCGAACTACAGGGGGTGAATGAGCAGTTCTTC. It is translated as CASSELQGVNEQFF.

This clone was detected only once. The chain employs TRBV11-2 and TRBJ2-5, with a possible D match to TRBD1 (5 bases). Germline CDR1 reads SGHAT; CDR2 reads FQNNGV. The CDR3 is made up of 16 amino acids. V was trimmed by 3 bases and J by 1 base, leaving 15 bases between them. CDR3 sequence reads: CASSLDFDSLQETQYF. CDR3 in DNA: TGTGCCAGCAGCTTGGATTTTGACAGCCTCCAAGAGACCCAGTACTTC.

This clone was seen a few times. The chain joins TRBV11-2 to TRBJ1-4, with no clear D. V dropped 2 bases and J dropped 0 bases, with 10 bases sitting between them. CDR3 length equals 16 residues. Looked up from germline, CDR1 is SGHAT and CDR2 is FQNNGV. CDR3 in DNA: TGTGCCAGCAGCTTAATGTTGGCTGCAACTAATGAAAAACTGTTTTTT. Protein product: CASSLMLAATNEKLFF.

V usage is TRBV28 and J usage is TRBJ1-2; D is unclear. The V gene's germline CDR1 is MDHEN and CDR2 SYDVKM. This CDR3 spans 16 amino acids. Trimming cost V 2 bases and J 2 bases, with 15 bases left between them. CDR3 DNA: TGTGCCAGCAGTTTACGCCGGTGGGGAAAAAACTATGGCTACACCTTC. This translates into CASSLRRWGKNYGYTF.

This clone appeared a single time. The chain has TRBV7-8 and TRBJ1-1; tentatively, D is TRBD1 (5 bases). CDR3 length: 13 amino acids. V was trimmed by 3 bases and J by 10 bases, leaving 15 bases between them. Germline values: CDR1 SGHVS, CDR2 FQNEAQ. The CDR3 DNA is TGTGCCAGCAGCTTGACTCCGATCGGGGGAGCTTTCTTT. Residues: CASSLTPIGGAFF.

V gene TRBV14 combines with J gene TRBJ2-7; 12 bases match TRBD1. This CDR3 spans 15 amino acids. V shed 0 bases and J 5 bases; nucleotides not matched to a gene: 2. The germline gives CDR1 SGHDN, CDR2 FVKESK. Here the CDR3 DNA reads TGTGCCAGCAGCCAAGATGGGACAGGGGGCAACGAGCAGTACTTC. As protein: CASSQDGTGGNEQYF.

In the case of this clone: This may be a read error, as it is one base from a much larger clone. The same CDR3 is also encoded by other DNA sequences in this sample. This sequence joins TRBV30 and TRBJ2-7; D unresolved. CDR1 and CDR2 (germline): GTSNPN, SVGIG (reference sequence). The CDR3 length is 15 residues. CDR3 sequence: CALALDQIVAYEQYF. The CDR3 DNA reads as TGTGCTTTAGCCTTGGACCAGATAGTGGCCTACGAGCAGTACTTC.

The chain links TRBV11-2 to TRBJ2-3; 8 bases align to TRBD2. Germline values: CDR1 SGHAT, CDR2 FQNNGV. V gave up 5 bases and J gave up 3 bases; unmatched junction bases: 16. CDR3 size: 18 residues. This CDR3 is CASSRGGSGVWATDTQYF. The CDR3 DNA follows: TGTGCCAGCAGCCGGGGGGGGAGCGGTGTCTGGGCAACAGATACGCAGTATTTT.

A remark on this clone: Lacking the conserved final phenylalanine or tryptophan, this CDR3 likely reflects a read error. The chain uses TRBV12-5 and TRBJ1-5, with D uncertain. CDR3 length: 13 residues. In germline, CDR1 is LGHNT, CDR2 FRNRAP. The V end was cut by 4 bases, the J end by 3 bases, with 7 bases between. CDR3 sequence: CASGYGPNQPQHL. Written as DNA, the CDR3 is TGTGCTAGTGGTTATGGACCCAATCAGCCCCAGCATCTT.